This TCR beta chain was obtained from a study of CD8+CD57+ T cells in acquired aplastic anemia (dated by TCRdb to 2017 to 2018). About the full investigation: DNA extracted from sorted CD4+ and CD8+ cells had a mean of about 3 ug, with a range of about 0.2 to 30 ug. Healthy donor samples averaged around 10 million reads for CD4+ and about 12 million for CD8+ cells.

Overall study outcomes, separate from this receptor: Roughly 29 CD8+ CDR3 sequences were found to be shared between patients and controls, but these sequences appeared to be highly expressed in patients and within the immunodominant clones of the patients. Patients and healthy controls showed no significant difference in CD8+ Simpson's diversity (P=0.060).

TCR repertoires of sorted CD4+ and CD8+ blood T cells from severe aplastic anemia patients and healthy subjects were deep-sequenced in the study. Ficoll-Paque density gradient centrifugation was used to isolate peripheral blood mononuclear cells. CD4+ and CD8+ T cells were sorted by FACS or magnetic beads before DNA extraction. The CDR3 runs 13 residues from the cysteine to the phenylalanine. This entry keeps only the CDR3 DNA: 39 bases, framed from base 1. CDR1 SNHLY and CDR2 FYNNEI were looked up in the germline V gene. Trimming takes 3 bases from V and 0 bases from J, and the germline ends sit 5 bases apart. Comment on this clonotype: The antigen it binds to is not known. The sample holds no much larger clone one base away, and base qualities are not on file.

Genomic DNA served as template for TCR beta VDJ combination and CDR3 sequence profiling. An Illumina HiSeq 2000 was the platform used for TCR repertoire sequencing. Per the original workflow: Repertoires were assessed using TRBV/TRBJ rearrangement plots, CDR3 size and DJ length profiles, and Simpson's diversity index. The most abundant DNA sequence in the deep sequencing data was defined as the immunodominant clone. CDR3 amino acid sequences were checked for sharing between subjects and were compared against published repertoires and the VDJdb database. TCRdb passed the public sequencing reads through fastp at Q25 and MiXCR, retaining productive beta sequences. Merged by CDR3 protein, the rows form single entries marked with the most common genes and DNA. TCRdb, not the original authors, processed these V and J calls. Within this sample are 30,000 to 40,000 distinct CDR3 sequences, with more than 75% of them counted one time only. Of the sample, about 23% is held by the ten largest clones.

This receptor was obtained from a human donor in good health, serving as a control. Sequencing input: sorted CD4+, CD8+, or CD8+CD57+ T cells (not recorded which) from PBMCs. The rearranged segments are TRBV2 and TRBJ1-1; no D segment can be confidently identified. DNA sequence: TGTGCCAGCAGTGACAGCATGAACACTGAAGCTTTCTTT. Translated, this is CASSDSMNTEAFF.